This entry lists 29 T cell receptor beta chains sequenced from one sample in a study of regulatory T cells in long-lasting Graves disease. TCR beta libraries were built with iRepertoire HTBI primers and Arm-PCR of CDR3 regions. TCRdb re-derived calls from the multiplex PCR reads in MiXCR, one entry per CDR3 protein. The sample has about half a million distinct CDR3 sequences, about 11% seen once. As to time point: newly diagnosed GD, antithyroid drugs for less than 3 months. Preparation of the TCR library used RNA extracted from PBMCs. The sample was also linked to a second study, of T cells in Graves' hyperthyroidism and ophthalmopathy.

The material sequenced was peripheral blood mononuclear cells (PBMCs), taken at new diagnosis, from a patient treated with antithyroid drugs. These TCRs come from a woman between 25 and 40 years old with Graves disease.

In its sample, this clonotype was seen many times. The chain employs TRBV11-2 and TRBJ1-1, with 7 bases lining up with TRBD1. The CDR3 is 15 amino acids. The trim removed 1 base at V and 1 base at J, leaving 3 bases unmatched. Germline V lookup: CDR1 SGHAT, CDR2 FQNNGV. The CDR3 region is CASSLAGGWNTEAFF. In DNA, the CDR3 is TGTGCCAGCAGCTTAGCAGGGGGTTGGAACACTGAAGCTTTCTTT.

This clonotype was found many times. This chain connects TRBV2 to TRBJ2-4, with 11 bases fitting TRBD2. Trimming cost V 6 bases and J 6 bases; bases outside gene matches: 7. The CDR3 is made up of 15 amino acids. Germline CDR1 SNHLY, CDR2 FYNNEI. The CDR3 DNA sequence: TGTGCCAGCAGCGATCTAGCGGGAGGCTTAAACATTCAGTACTTC. The encoded protein is CASSDLAGGLNIQYF. The full variable domain, its missing parts supplied by reference TRBV2 and TRBJ2-4, is EPEVTQTPSHQVTQMGQEVILRCVPISNHLYFYWYRQILGQKVEFLVSFYNNEISEKSEIFDDQFSVERPDGSNFTLKIRSTKLEDSAMYFCASSDLAGGLNIQYFGAGTRLSVL.

Many counts were recorded for this clonotype. J is TRBJ2-7 and V is TRBV12-3 or TRBV12-4, with 8 bases lining up with TRBD2. Trimming took 6 bases from V and 3 from J; bases not matched to a gene: 7. The CDR3 has 14 residues. The CDR3 spells CASRKAGVNYEQYF. The CDR3 DNA sequence: TGTGCCAGCAGGAAAGCGGGAGTGAACTACGAGCAGTACTTC.

The J gene is TRBJ1-1, the V gene TRBV27, with D perhaps matching TRBD1 (5 bases). The V gene lost 0 bases and the J gene lost 3 bases, with 11 bases spanning the gap. Germline CDR1 is MNHEY and CDR2 is SMNVEV (reference sequence). This CDR3 comprises 15 residues. This chain's CDR3 is CASSLSGVGYTEAFF. CDR3 coding DNA: TGTGCCAGCAGTTTATCGGGGGTAGGGTACACTGAAGCTTTCTTT.

This clonotype has a count of ten or more. The chain joins TRBV7-3 to TRBJ2-7, with D tentatively TRBD1 or TRBD2 (5 bases each). The germline CDR1 and CDR2 sequences are SGHTA and FQGTGA. The CDR3 is 14 residues long. Deletions cut 2 bases from V and 5 bases from J, with 13 bases between. CDR3: CASSLSGGGDEQYF. CDR3 sequence (DNA): TGTGCCAGCAGCTTATCTGGGGGTGGCGACGAGCAGTACTTC.

This clonotype came up many times. CDR3 DNA: TGTGCCAGCAGCCGATTGGATCGGACAGGCAATGAGCAGTTCTTC. Its translation is CASSRLDRTGNEQFF. The chain recombines TRBV7-9 with TRBJ2-1; the match to TRBD1 covers 7 bases. V shed 5 bases, J shed 6 bases, and the junction held 10 bases outside the gene matches. The CDR3 consists of 15 residues. From germline, CDR1 is SEHNR and CDR2 FQNEAQ (reference sequence).

Ten or more counts support this clonotype. This chain's CDR3 is CASSATPPGKLFF. The DNA for the CDR3 is TGTGCCAGCAGCGCGACCCCTCCGGGAAAACTGTTTTTT. The J gene is TRBJ1-4, the V gene TRBV7-9; D gene uncertain. Per the germline V gene, CDR1 is SEHNR and CDR2 is FQNEAQ (reference sequence). Between the trimmed V and J ends, which lost 5 bases and 10 bases, there was a span of 14 bases. There are 13 residues in the CDR3.

This clonotype was detected a few times. This sequence joins TRBV30 and TRBJ1-2; the match to TRBD1 covers 7 bases. This CDR3 contains 11 residues. V trimming: 8 bases; J trimming: 5 bases; junction bases outside the gene matches: 5. Germline CDR1 GTSNPN, CDR2 SVGIG (reference sequence). CDR3: CAKGQVYGYTF. In nucleotides, the CDR3 is TGTGCCAAAGGACAGGTATATGGCTACACCTTC.

V and J are TRBV5-6 and TRBJ2-7; 8 bases align to TRBD2. Germline V gene sequence: CDR1 SGHDT, CDR2 YYEEEE. The CDR3 length is 13 residues. Trimming at V came to 3 bases and at J to 3 bases, leaving 2 bases not matched to a gene. DNA for the CDR3: TGTGCCAGCAGCTGGGGACTAGACTACGAGCAGTACTTC. This translates into CASSWGLDYEQYF. The complete variable domain, with remaining parts taken from reference TRBV5-6 and TRBJ2-7, reads DAGVTQSPTHLIKTRGQQVTLRCSPKSGHDTVSWYQQALGQGPQFIFQYYEEEERQRGNFPDRFSGHQFPNYSSELNVNALLLGDSALYLCASSWGLDYEQYFGPGTRLTVT.

At least ten counts were recorded for this clonotype. The V gene is TRBV5-1, the J gene TRBJ2-1; the D gene is possibly TRBD2 (5 bases). CDR1 and CDR2 (germline): SGHRS, YFSETQ. The ends were cut back, 4 bases at V and 4 bases at J, with 15 bases in the middle. The CDR3 runs 15 residues. CDR3 in amino acids: CASSRSAGPYNEQFF. CDR3 DNA: TGCGCCAGCAGCCGTAGCGCTGGGCCATACAATGAGCAGTTCTTC. The complete variable domain, with remaining parts taken from reference TRBV5-1 and TRBJ2-1, reads KAGVTQTPRYLIKTRGQQVTLSCSPISGHRSVSWYQQTPGQGLQFLFEYFSETQRNKGNFPGRFSGRQFSNSRSEMNVSTLELGDSALYLCASSRSAGPYNEQFFGPGTRLTVL.

V usage is TRBV6-1 and J usage is TRBJ2-5; 8 bases are shared with TRBD1. CDR1 is MNHNS, CDR2 SASEGT, per germline. There are 14 residues in the CDR3. V shed 7 bases and J 2 bases; nucleotides not matched to a gene: 6. CDR3 region: CASTETGAQETQYF. DNA of the CDR3: TGTGCCAGCACCGAGACAGGGGCACAAGAGACCCAGTACTTC.

This clonotype was picked up a small number of times. The gene calls are TRBV7-8 and TRBJ2-1; 14 nucleotides line up with TRBD2. The CDR3 is made up of 18 amino acids. Per the germline V gene, CDR1 is SGHVS and CDR2 is FQNEAQ. The V and J ends lost 5 bases and 4 bases, in that order; junction bases with no gene match: 10. Here the CDR3 DNA reads TGTGCCAGCAGCCTAAGGACTAGCGGGAGGAGTCGGTACAATGAGCAGTTCTTC. Encoded protein: CASSLRTSGRSRYNEQFF.

The table lists this clonotype with many counts. The chain combines TRBV10-3 with TRBJ2-5; tentatively, D is TRBD2 (5 bases). This CDR3 contains 14 residues. The V end was cut by 0 bases, the J end by 3 bases, with 8 bases between. Germline-derived CDR1 and CDR2 are ENHRY and SYGVKD. CDR3 loop: CAISESGVEETQYF. The DNA of the CDR3 is TGTGCCATCAGTGAGTCCGGGGTTGAAGAGACCCAGTACTTC.

The table lists this clonotype with many counts. The J gene is TRBJ1-5, the V gene TRBV6-1, with D perhaps TRBD1 (6 bases). Germline V gene data show CDR1 as MNHNS and CDR2 as SASEGT. Trimming shortened V by 6 bases and J by 7 bases, and 13 bases separated the two germline ends. The CDR3 is 13 amino acids. As DNA, the CDR3 is TGTGCCAGCAGACTACAGGGTGGCCAGCCCCAGCATTTT. As protein: CASRLQGGQPQHF.

This clonotype was recorded many times. V is TRBV7-8 and J is TRBJ2-5; TRBD2 agrees at 10 bases. Germline CDR1 reads SGHVS; CDR2 reads FQNEAQ. This CDR3 has 16 residues. Trimming cost V 5 bases and J 9 bases; bases outside gene matches: 15. The CDR3 sequence is CASSPQSSGRVWPQYF. CDR3 in DNA: TGTGCCAGCAGCCCGCAGTCAAGCGGGAGGGTGTGGCCCCAGTACTTC.

In its sample, this clonotype was seen a few times. Being one base from a much bigger clone, this may be a read error. V usage is TRBV9 and J usage is TRBJ2-3, with a possible D match to TRBD1 (6 bases). Germline CDR1 is SGDLS and CDR2 is YYNGEE. V lost 4 bases to trimming and J lost 2 bases, with 11 bases between them. The CDR3 spans 14 residues. CDR3 bases: TGTGCCAGCAGCTACCGGGACAACACAGATACGCAGTATTTT. Protein sequence: CASSYRDNTDTQYF. Full variable domain (remainder filled in from reference TRBV9 and TRBJ2-3): DSGVTQTPKHLITATGQRVTLRCSPRSGDLSVYWYQQSLDQGLQFLIQYYNGEERAKGNILERFSAQQFPDLHSELNLSSLELGDSALYFCASSYRDNTDTQYFGPGTRLTVL.

In its sample, this clonotype was seen many times. The J gene is TRBJ1-2, the V gene TRBV20-1, with TRBD1 as a possible D gene (6 bases). V shed 6 bases and J shed 1 base, with 15 bases lying between them. The CDR3 has 14 amino acids. Germline CDR1 DFQATT, CDR2 SNEGSKA (reference sequence). The CDR3 sequence is CSAQDSAINYGYTF. CDR3 DNA sequence: TGCAGTGCCCAGGACAGCGCCATTAACTATGGCTACACCTTC.

This chain links TRBV5-1 with TRBJ2-1; 7 nucleotides align to TRBD2. Looked up from germline, CDR1 is SGHRS and CDR2 is YFSETQ. The CDR3 extends over 16 amino acids. Germline trimming cut 0 bases from V and 6 bases from J; bases unmatched to any gene: 9. The CDR3 region has the DNA TGCGCCAGCAGCTTGGGAACACCCACGGGGGGCAATGAGCAGTTCTTC. It encodes CASSLGTPTGGNEQFF.

As regards this clonotype: A much larger clone differs by one base, so this may be a read error. The CDR3 ends on some other residue instead of the conserved phenylalanine or tryptophan, so this is likely a read error. This chain uses TRBV30 with TRBJ1-5, with TRBD1 identical over 10 bases. The germline V gene encodes CDR1 GTSNPN and CDR2 SVGIG (reference sequence). The CDR3 is made up of 13 amino acids. V lost 5 bases to trimming and J lost 6 bases; unmatched junction nucleotides: 4. CDR3 DNA sequence: TGTGCCTGGGACAGGGGGCTGGGTCAGCCCCAGCATCTT. This codes for CAWDRGLGQPQHL.

Many counts were recorded for this clonotype. The J gene is TRBJ1-1, the V gene TRBV27; possibly TRBD1 for D (5 bases). The CDR3 spans 14 residues. Germline V gene sequence: CDR1 MNHEY, CDR2 SMNVEV (reference sequence). V dropped 3 bases and J dropped 1 base, with 9 bases sitting between them. The CDR3 spells CASSFRQKNTEAFF. The CDR3 coding sequence is TGTGCCAGCAGTTTCAGACAGAAGAACACTGAAGCTTTCTTT.

Of note for this clonotype: Possible read error: a much larger clone is one base away. The V call is TRBV29-1, the J call TRBJ2-1; 7 bases fit TRBD2. Germline CDR1 is SQVTM and CDR2 is ANQGSEA. V lost 3 bases, J lost 0 bases, and 2 bases stayed unmatched. The CDR3 sequence is 14 residues long. This chain's CDR3 is CSVDGGSSYNEQFF. The CDR3 bases are TGCAGCGTTGACGGCGGGAGCTCCTACAATGAGCAGTTCTTC.

This clonotype has at least ten counts. The rearrangement uses TRBV19 and TRBJ1-2; TRBD1 is a possible D gene (6 bases). Germline V gives CDR1 LNHDA, CDR2 SQIVND (reference sequence). This CDR3 contains 14 residues. Trimming removed 4 bases from V and 3 bases from J, with 12 bases in between. CDR3 sequence (DNA): TGTGCCAGTAGTACATACTCAGGGGACTATGGCTACACCTTC. It yields the protein CASSTYSGDYGYTF.

This clonotype was observed at least ten times. The chain uses TRBV15 and TRBJ1-5; no clear D gene. This CDR3 contains 12 residues. Germline CDR1 and CDR2: LNHNV and YYDKDF (reference sequence). V lost 0 bases and J lost 9, with 6 bases in between. The CDR3 is CATSRDLGPQHF. CDR3 sequence (DNA): TGTGCCACCAGCAGAGATCTCGGGCCCCAGCATTTT.

This clonotype occurred many times. This chain links TRBV24-1 with TRBJ1-4; D is perhaps TRBD1 (5 bases). Trimming stripped 2 bases from V and 5 bases from J, with 14 bases between. CDR1 is KGHDR, CDR2 SFDVKD, per germline. The CDR3 runs to 16 residues. Written as DNA, the CDR3 is TGTGCCACCAGTGATTCCACAGCGGGGCGAAATGAAAAACTGTTTTTT. It encodes CATSDSTAGRNEKLFF.

This clonotype was picked up many times. CDR3 protein: CAIQRESTDTQYF. The CDR3 DNA is TGTGCCATCCAGCGGGAGAGTACAGATACGCAGTATTTT. The chain combines TRBV10-3 with TRBJ2-3; TRBD2 matches 8 bases. Germline values: CDR1 ENHRY, CDR2 SYGVKD. The ends lost 8 bases at V and 3 bases at J; junction bases unmatched: 4. The CDR3 runs to 13 residues.

The V gene is TRBV10-2, the J gene TRBJ1-1, with unresolved D. Trimming took 0 bases from V and 0 from J, leaving 5 bases between them. Germline assignment: CDR1 WSHSY and CDR2 SAAADI. This CDR3 spans 14 amino acids. Here the CDR3 DNA reads TGCGCCAGCAGTGAGTCTGAAATGAACACTGAAGCTTTCTTT. This sequence encodes CASSESEMNTEAFF.

This clonotype was detected ten times or more. The chain is built from TRBV27 and TRBJ1-2; possible D gene TRBD1, 6 bases. Deletions cut 5 bases from V and 6 bases from J, with 13 bases between. The CDR3 consists of 13 residues. CDR1 is MNHEY, CDR2 SMNVEV, per germline (reference sequence). CDR3 sequence (DNA): TGTGCCAGCAGTACAGGGTTTTGGGATGGCTACACCTTC. The encoded protein is CASSTGFWDGYTF.

The table lists this clonotype with many counts. This chain connects TRBV3-1 to TRBJ1-6, with a tentative D call TRBD1 (6 bases). The CDR3 runs 15 residues. The germline V gene has CDR1 LGHDT and CDR2 YNNKEL (reference sequence). Trimming took 5 bases from V and 8 from J, leaving 16 bases between them. The CDR3 sequence: CASSYSGTTYSPLHF. CDR3 sequence (DNA): TGTGCCAGCAGCTACTCGGGGACAACCTATTCACCCCTCCACTTT.

This clonotype was detected many times. The J gene is TRBJ1-5, the V gene TRBV2, with D unclear. V lost 8 bases and J lost 5, with 13 bases in between. The CDR3 is 13 residues long. Per the germline V gene, CDR1 is SNHLY and CDR2 is FYNNEI. As DNA, the CDR3 is TGTGCCAGCCGCGGACTTCAATATCAGCCCCAGCATTTT. It specifies CASRGLQYQPQHF. Variable domain in full (rest from reference TRBV2 and TRBJ1-5): EPEVTQTPSHQVTQMGQEVILRCVPISNHLYFYWYRQILGQKVEFLVSFYNNEISEKSEIFDDQFSVERPDGSNFTLKIRSTKLEDSAMYFCASRGLQYQPQHFGDGTRLSIL.